Included here is one TCR beta chain sequence, with context. Its antigen is currently unknown. These data originate in a study of cytotoxic CD8 clonotypes in ibrutinib-treated CLL. Points from the study as a whole: Public clonotypes, rarely seen, contracted or held steady on treatment. Clonality went up at ibrutinib response and then declined back toward baseline at progression. Clonality at baseline surpassed age-matched healthy donors and tracked circulating CD8+ T-cell counts.

The repertoire was sequenced with immunoSEQ multiplex PCR; TCRdb's copy has only in-frame clones and lacks some. The data contain 45,000 to 55,000 clones, around half of them seen just once; the ten biggest clones take up approximately 30%. Trimming took off 1 base at V and 2 bases at J, with 12 bases between the two ends. There are 15 residues in the CDR3. Germline-derived CDR1 and CDR2 are MNHNS and SASEGT. Sequenced here: PBMCs, sampled after 12 months of ibrutinib treatment. This chain joins TRBV6-1 and TRBJ2-7, with D unresolved. This TCR was sampled from a human donor with chronic lymphocytic leukemia. This CDR3 reads CASSEGQSQTYEQYF. The CDR3 coding sequence is TGTGCCAGCAGTGAAGGGCAGAGTCAAACCTACGAGCAGTACTTC.